What follows are 25 T cell receptor beta chains derived from one specimen sequenced in a study of ipilimumab plus nivolumab after autologous stem cell transplantation. The method was immunoSEQ multiplex PCR; TCRdb's version includes in-frame clones alone and lacks a portion of them. The repertoire includes roughly 43,000 clones, 70% to 90% of them detected once, and about 0.88% sits in the top ten. Sequencing used PBMCs, obtained in a trial of ipilimumab plus nivolumab as post-transplant consolidation. The source is a male donor with multiple myeloma.

The rearrangement links TRBV5-1 to TRBJ2-1; D tentatively reads TRBD1 or TRBD2 (7 bases each). The CDR3 is made up of 15 amino acids. V lost 0 bases to trimming and J lost 8 bases, with 15 bases between them. Germline V lookup: CDR1 SGHRS, CDR2 YFSETQ. CDR3 region: CASSLAARGGDEQFF. The DNA of the CDR3 is TGCGCCAGCAGCTTGGCCGCCAGGGGGGGCGATGAGCAGTTCTTC.

The chain combines TRBV27 with TRBJ2-7; 9 bases are shared with TRBD1. CDR3 size: 15 residues. V gave up 6 bases and J gave up 3 bases; unmatched junction bases: 9. CDR1 MNHEY and CDR2 SMNVEV come from the germline V gene (reference sequence). CDR3 coding DNA: TGTGCCAGCAGCCCCGGGACAGGGAGGTACTACGAGCAGTACTTC. It encodes CASSPGTGRYYEQYF.

This clone has only one observation. V gene TRBV4-1 combines with J gene TRBJ2-5; D is possibly TRBD1 (6 bases). The CDR3 length is 15 residues. The V gene lost 4 bases and the J gene lost 1 base, with 13 bases spanning the gap. CDR1 is MGHRA and CDR2 is YSYEKL in the germline V gene. In DNA form, the CDR3 reads TGCGCCAGCAGCCTCAACAGGGACGTCCAAGAGACCCAGTACTTC. This encodes CASSLNRDVQETQYF.

V is TRBV5-5 and J is TRBJ1-1; 8 positions match TRBD1. Germline CDR1 reads SGHKS; CDR2 reads YYEKEE (reference sequence). This CDR3 region has 12 residues. Trimming cost V 2 bases and J 8 bases; bases outside gene matches: 2. The DNA for the CDR3 is TGTGCCAGCAGCTTAAGACAGGGGGAAGCTTTCTTT. This translates into CASSLRQGEAFF.

The gene calls are TRBV10-3 and TRBJ1-3; TRBD1 aligns across 10 bases. With V trimmed by 10 bases and J by 1 base, 7 bases remained unmatched. The CDR3 length is 15 residues. The V gene's germline CDR1 is ENHRY and CDR2 SYGVKD. Written as DNA, the CDR3 is TGTGCCACACAGGACAGGGGGGGGTCTGGAAACACCATATATTTT. It specifies CATQDRGGSGNTIYF.

The chain employs TRBV6-6 and TRBJ2-1; TRBD2 agrees at 11 bases. Per germline, CDR1 MNHNY and CDR2 SVGAGI (reference sequence). The length of the CDR3 is 16 residues. V shed 4 bases, J shed 8 bases, and the junction held 10 bases outside the gene matches. For the CDR3, the DNA is TGTGCCAGCAGTTTTCAGCCGGGACTAGCGGTTGATGAGCAGTTCTTC. Protein: CASSFQPGLAVDEQFF.

The gene calls are TRBV6-5 and TRBJ2-5; 8 positions match TRBD2. The CDR3 totals 14 residues. Germline-derived CDR1 and CDR2 are MNHEY and SVGAGI. V was pared by 6 bases and J by 1 base, with 4 bases of the junction left unmatched. DNA of the CDR3: TGTGCCAGCAGCCCCGGACTAGCCCAAGAGACCCAGTACTTC. This encodes CASSPGLAQETQYF.

The V call is TRBV18, the J call TRBJ2-5; tentatively, D is TRBD2 (5 bases). Per germline, CDR1 KGHSH and CDR2 LQKENI. Deletions cut 3 bases from V and 3 bases from J, with 11 bases between. This CDR3 contains 14 residues. CDR3 region: CASSPREPKETQYF. The CDR3, as DNA: TGTGCCAGCTCACCCCGGGAACCTAAAGAGACCCAGTACTTC.

The V gene is TRBV5-1, the J gene TRBJ2-7, with a tentative D call TRBD1 (6 bases). CDR1 and CDR2 from the germline V gene are SGHRS and YFSETQ. The germline V and J ends were trimmed by 0 bases and 4 bases, with 11 bases remaining between them. The CDR3 has 14 residues. The CDR3 nucleotides are TGCGCCAGCAGCTTGGCGACAGGACTTTACGAGCAGTACTTC. It yields the protein CASSLATGLYEQYF. The variable domain in full, completed from reference TRBV5-1 and TRBJ2-7, reads KAGVTQTPRYLIKTRGQQVTLSCSPISGHRSVSWYQQTPGQGLQFLFEYFSETQRNKGNFPGRFSGRQFSNSRSEMNVSTLELGDSALYLCASSLATGLYEQYFGPGTRLTVT.

V and J are TRBV9 and TRBJ1-5; tentative D call: TRBD1 (6 bases). V lost 0 bases and J lost 5, with 6 bases in between. This CDR3 is 13 amino acids long. Germline V gene sequence: CDR1 SGDLS, CDR2 YYNGEE. In nucleotides, the CDR3 is TGTGCCAGCAGCGTAGAGGGGGATCAGCCCCAGCATTTT. It yields the protein CASSVEGDQPQHF. Full variable domain (rest looked up from reference TRBV9 and TRBJ1-5): DSGVTQTPKHLITATGQRVTLRCSPRSGDLSVYWYQQSLDQGLQFLIQYYNGEERAKGNILERFSAQQFPDLHSELNLSSLELGDSALYFCASSVEGDQPQHFGDGTRLSIL.

The chain is built from TRBV30 and TRBJ2-3; 11 bases align to TRBD2. The CDR3 is 15 amino acids. Germline values: CDR1 GTSNPN, CDR2 SVGIG (reference sequence). Unmatched junction bases numbered 8, after V lost 5 bases and J lost 4 bases. CDR3 amino acids: CAWSGGTSGADTQYF. CDR3 sequence (DNA): TGTGCCTGGTCGGGGGGGACTAGCGGAGCAGATACGCAGTATTTT.

The chain couples TRBV30 to TRBJ1-5; a weak D match, TRBD1 (5 bases). In germline, CDR1 is GTSNPN, CDR2 SVGIG (reference sequence). V lost 1 base to trimming and J lost 3 bases, with 13 bases between them. The length of the CDR3 is 15 residues. CDR3 sequence reads: CAWSAIRGPNQPQHF. CDR3 DNA sequence: TGTGCCTGGAGTGCTATCCGGGGCCCCAATCAGCCCCAGCATTTT.

This chain joins TRBV6-6 and TRBJ2-1; D unresolved. The germline V gene encodes CDR1 MNHNY and CDR2 SVGAGI (reference sequence). The CDR3 spans 12 residues. V was cut by 4 bases and J by 8 bases, with 9 bases left in between. The CDR3 sequence: CASSLTPDEQFF. The DNA for the CDR3 is TGTGCCAGCAGTTTGACCCCGGATGAGCAGTTCTTC.

The rearrangement uses TRBV6-4 and TRBJ2-6; D unclear. The V and J ends lost 0 bases and 0 bases respectively, with 3 bases between them. Germline V gives CDR1 MRHNA, CDR2 SNTAGT. The CDR3 contains 15 residues. The CDR3 sequence: CASSDSHSGANVLTF. The CDR3 DNA sequence: TGTGCCAGCAGTGACTCACACTCTGGGGCCAACGTCCTGACTTTC.

V usage is TRBV7-3 and J usage is TRBJ2-2, with D unclear. The CDR3 length is 12 residues. In germline, CDR1 is SGHTA, CDR2 FQGTGA. Trimming left V 2 bases short and J 9 bases short, with 7 bases between. CDR3 sequence reads: CASSLFGRELFF. In DNA form, the CDR3 reads TGTGCCAGCAGCTTATTCGGCAGGGAGCTGTTTTTT.

The chain links TRBV7-3 to TRBJ2-3, with TRBD2 identical over 9 bases. The V gene end was trimmed by 1 base and the J gene end by 5 bases; junction bases not matched to a gene: 13. The CDR3 covers 18 residues. Germline CDR1 SGHTA, CDR2 FQGTGA. The CDR3 DNA is TGTGCCAGCAGCTTAAACCACCTGGCGGCGGGGGGGCGAGATACGCAGTATTTT. Its protein product is CASSLNHLAAGGRDTQYF. Using reference TRBV7-3 and TRBJ2-3 for the parts outside the CDR3, the full variable domain is GAGVSQTPSNKVTEKGKYVELRCDPISGHTALYWYRQSLGQGPEFLIYFQGTGAADDSGLPNDRFFAVRPEGSVSTLKIQRTERGDSAVYLCASSLNHLAAGGRDTQYFGPGTRLTVL.

The rearrangement joins TRBV7-8 to TRBJ2-1, with 13 positions matching TRBD2. CDR1 is SGHVS, CDR2 FQNEAQ, per germline. This CDR3 contains 16 residues. Losses at the gene ends were 2 bases for V and 6 bases for J; bases not matched to a gene: 4. The CDR3, as DNA: TGTGCCAGCAGCTTAACCGGGACTAGCGGGACCAATGAGCAGTTCTTC. Protein sequence: CASSLTGTSGTNEQFF.

The V gene is TRBV7-6, the J gene TRBJ2-5, with 14 bases matching TRBD2. The DNA end lines up better with TRBJ2-7; the J call may be wrong. Germline V gene data show CDR1 as SGHVS and CDR2 as FNYEAQ. The CDR3 length is 15 residues. CDR3 in DNA: TGTGCCAGCAGCCGGGGACTAGCGGGAGTATACGAGCAGTACTTC. Its translation is CASSRGLAGVYEQYF.

The chain carries TRBV19 and TRBJ1-5; D unresolved. The V end was cut by 7 bases, the J end by 5 bases, with 18 bases between. The CDR3 extends over 15 amino acids. The germline gives CDR1 LNHDA, CDR2 SQIVND (reference sequence). The CDR3 here is CASTFSAGADQPQHF. CDR3 DNA: TGTGCCAGTACCTTCTCGGCCGGCGCAGATCAGCCCCAGCATTTT.

The chain has TRBV6-5 and TRBJ1-1; 10 nucleotides line up with TRBD1. The V segment lost 4 bases and the J segment 5 bases; nucleotides outside the gene matches: 7. The CDR3 has 15 amino acids. The germline CDR1 and CDR2 sequences are MNHEY and SVGAGI. CDR3 loop: CASSSGQGVWTEAFF. As DNA, the CDR3 is TGTGCCAGCAGTTCCGGACAGGGGGTGTGGACTGAAGCTTTCTTT.

The V gene is TRBV5-4, the J gene TRBJ1-1, with D uncertain. The V and J ends lost 1 base and 4 bases respectively, with 11 bases between them. The CDR3 is 14 amino acids. Germline V gene lookup returns CDR1 SGHNT and CDR2 YYREEE (reference sequence). The CDR3 nucleotides read TGTGCCAGCAGCTTGTGGGGAGAGGGCACTGAAGCTTTCTTT. Amino acids: CASSLWGEGTEAFF.

The rearrangement links TRBV18 to TRBJ1-1; TRBD1 aligns across 9 bases. Germline V CDR1 and CDR2: KGHSH, LQKENI. The V and J ends lost 3 bases and 6 bases, in that order; junction bases with no gene match: 5. CDR3 length equals 14 residues. CDR3 nucleotide sequence: TGTGCCAGCTCACCGCGGGGACAGGGTCCTGAAGCTTTCTTT. As protein: CASSPRGQGPEAFF.

The chain couples TRBV19 to TRBJ2-3, with D hard to call. V dropped 6 bases and J dropped 2 bases, with 12 bases sitting between them. The CDR3 length is 14 residues. Germline CDR1 LNHDA, CDR2 SQIVND (reference sequence). The CDR3 DNA follows: TGTGCCAGTAGGACGACGTCCCTCACAGATACGCAGTATTTT. Encoded protein: CASRTTSLTDTQYF.

The V call is TRBV27, the J call TRBJ2-7; maybe TRBD2 (6 bases). V was clipped by 0 bases and J by 7 bases, with 13 bases between them. Germline V CDR1 and CDR2: MNHEY, SMNVEV (reference sequence). The CDR3 contains 14 residues. CDR3 sequence: CASSLSRGSPEQYF. The CDR3 coding sequence is TGTGCCAGCAGTTTATCGCGGGGAAGTCCGGAGCAGTACTTC.

The gene calls are TRBV6-4 and TRBJ1-1; D is unclear. In germline, CDR1 is MRHNA, CDR2 SNTAGT. CDR3 length: 15 residues. V lost 4 bases and J lost 1, with 13 bases in between. Here the CDR3 DNA reads TGTGCCAGCAGTGCCACATTCGAGGGGAACACTGAAGCTTTCTTT. Translating gives CASSATFEGNTEAFF.